A selection of T cell receptor beta chains follows, all from one sample in a study of shared clonotypes between healthy human individuals. TCRdb keeps only in-frame clones here, not all; method: immunoSEQ multiplex PCR. Of about 600,000 clones detected, roughly 97% appear once; the ten largest clones hold roughly 0.05%. Sequencing was performed on naive CD4+ T cells sorted from blood. Every receptor here comes from a woman younger than 45 in good health. CDR3s include the opening cysteine and the closing phenylalanine or tryptophan. The order of the fields is clone size, V gene, J gene, D gene, CDR3 protein, CDR3 DNA. D genes are given only for firm matches. A clone size is listed for some rows: how often the clone was seen (once, few, many), or a class if it is expanded.

>NA|TRBV7-9|TRBJ1-1|NA
CASSSPKTVNTEAFF
TGTGCCAGCAGCTCCCCGAAGACAGTCAACACTGAAGCTTTCTTT
>NA|TRBV7-2|TRBJ2-1|TRBD1
CASSQTGTDFNEQFF
TGTGCCAGCAGTCAAACCGGGACAGACTTCAATGAGCAGTTCTTC
>NA|TRBV5-1|TRBJ2-3|NA
CASSLVESANTDTQYF
TGCGCCAGCAGCTTGGTGGAGTCGGCGAACACAGATACGCAGTATTTT
>NA|TRBV28|TRBJ2-7|NA
CASSPPGNRIPYEQYF
TGTGCCAGCAGTCCCCCCGGGAACAGAATCCCCTACGAGCAGTACTTC
>NA|TRBV11-3|TRBJ2-1|TRBD1
CASSLGPGTVYNEQFF
TGTGCCAGCAGCTTGGGACCCGGGACAGTCTACAATGAGCAGTTCTTC
>NA|TRBV5-6|TRBJ2-3|NA
CASSLDAVDTQYF
TGTGCCAGCAGCTTGGACGCGGTGGATACGCAGTATTTT
>NA|TRBV18|TRBJ1-1|NA
CASSPTVGTEAFF
TGTGCCAGCTCACCGACGGTAGGGACTGAAGCTTTCTTT
>NA|TRBV7-9|TRBJ1-6|NA
CASSLDGGNSPLHF
TGTGCCAGCAGCCTGGACGGAGGTAATTCACCCCTCCACTTT
>NA|TRBV7-9|TRBJ2-7|TRBD1
CASSLKPGQGANEQYF
TGTGCCAGCAGCTTAAAGCCGGGACAGGGGGCCAACGAGCAGTACTTC
>NA|TRBV2|TRBJ1-2|NA
CASSEEGSVGYTF
TGTGCCAGCAGTGAAGAGGGATCGGTTGGCTACACCTTC
>NA|TRBV28|TRBJ2-7|NA
CASRPHGTVFYEQYF
TGTGCCAGCAGACCCCACGGCACAGTGTTCTACGAGCAGTACTTC
>once|TRBV10-3|TRBJ2-5|TRBD2
CAISESVGAGGGETQYF
TGTGCCATCAGTGAGTCCGTTGGAGCGGGAGGGGGAGAGACCCAGTACTTC
>NA|TRBV6-4|TRBJ2-7|NA
CASSDSGGAVDEQYF
TGTGCCAGCAGTGACTCGGGGGGCGCGGTCGACGAGCAGTACTTC
>NA|TRBV5-1|TRBJ2-1|NA
CASSYQTGENYNEQFF
TGCGCCAGCAGCTACCAGACAGGAGAAAATTACAATGAGCAGTTCTTC
>NA|TRBV7-9|TRBJ2-7|NA
CASSLGQGFDEQYF
TGTGCCAGCAGCTTAGGGCAGGGGTTCGACGAGCAGTACTTC
>NA|TRBV30|TRBJ2-7|NA
CAWSVQTATYEQYF
TGTGCCTGGAGTGTACAGACAGCCACCTACGAGCAGTACTTC
>NA|TRBV5-1|TRBJ2-7|TRBD2
CASSAGLAGGEQYF
TGCGCCAGCAGCGCAGGACTAGCGGGAGGCGAGCAGTACTTC
>NA|TRBV5-1|TRBJ2-4|TRBD1
CASSSGTEGSIQYF
TGCGCCAGCAGCTCCGGGACAGAAGGGAGCATTCAGTACTTC
>NA|TRBV4-1|TRBJ2-1|NA
CASSSSLAEPYNEQFF
TGCGCCAGCAGCTCATCATTAGCGGAACCCTACAATGAGCAGTTCTTC
>NA|TRBV5-8|TRBJ1-2|NA
CASSSARNYGYTF
TGTGCCAGCAGCTCGGCTCGGAACTATGGCTACACCTTC
>NA|TRBV5-1|TRBJ2-1|NA
CASSLDGGTTYNEQFF
TGCGCCAGCAGCTTGGATGGGGGGACCACTTACAATGAGCAGTTCTTC
>NA|TRBV28|TRBJ2-7|NA
CASISRGDSFSYEQYF
TGTGCCAGCATCTCAAGGGGGGACTCATTCTCCTACGAGCAGTACTTC
>NA|TRBV4-2|TRBJ2-2|NA
CASSQDRETSTTGELFF
TGTGCCAGCAGCCAAGATCGGGAGACCTCGACCACCGGGGAGCTGTTTTTT
>NA|TRBV28|TRBJ2-5|NA
CASSSDSLYQETQYF
TGTGCCAGCAGTTCGGACTCTTTGTACCAAGAGACCCAGTACTTC
>NA|TRBV27|TRBJ2-7|TRBD2
CASSLKYPTSGRAQNPYEQYF
TGTGCCAGCAGTTTAAAGTACCCGACTAGCGGGAGAGCGCAAAACCCCTACGAGCAGTACTTC
>NA|TRBV7-2|TRBJ2-3|NA
CASSSQRGTDTQYF
TGTGCCAGCAGCTCCCAACGGGGGACAGATACGCAGTATTTT
>NA|TRBV10-3|TRBJ2-7|NA
CAISAGWPLQQYF
TGTGCCATCAGTGCGGGGTGGCCCTTGCAGCAGTACTTC
>once|TRBV28|TRBJ2-6|TRBD1
CASYAPGQTDSGANVLTF
TGTGCCAGCTATGCTCCGGGACAGACGGACTCTGGGGCCAACGTCCTGACTTTC
>NA|TRBV28|TRBJ2-7|NA
CASSLSPSEQYF
TGTGCCAGCAGTTTGTCTCCCAGCGAGCAGTACTTC
>once|TRBV7-9|TRBJ1-1|NA
CASSLEDGSEAFF
TGTGCCAGCAGCTTGGAAGATGGTTCTGAAGCTTTCTTT
>NA|TRBV7-9|TRBJ1-5|TRBD1
CASSLGDRGDNGNQPQHF
TGTGCCAGCAGCTTAGGGGACAGGGGTGATAATGGCAATCAGCCCCAGCATTTT
>NA|TRBV18|TRBJ2-7|NA
CASSPPRTGKSSYEQYF
TGTGCCAGCTCACCCCCGAGGACGGGAAAAAGCTCCTACGAGCAGTACTTC
>NA|TRBV7-2|TRBJ2-2|NA
CASSLFGAGNTGELFF
TGTGCCAGCAGCTTATTCGGGGCCGGGAACACCGGGGAGCTGTTTTTT
>NA|TRBV11-3|TRBJ2-5|NA
CASSLGQQVTETQYF
TGTGCCAGCAGCTTGGGACAACAGGTGACGGAGACCCAGTACTTC
>once|TRBV18|TRBJ2-2|NA
CASSTLGNTGELFF
TGTGCCAGCTCCACCCTGGGGAACACCGGGGAGCTGTTTTTT
>NA|TRBV29-1|TRBJ2-1|NA
CSVDVTGVYNEQFF
TGCAGCGTTGACGTAACGGGAGTATACAATGAGCAGTTCTTC